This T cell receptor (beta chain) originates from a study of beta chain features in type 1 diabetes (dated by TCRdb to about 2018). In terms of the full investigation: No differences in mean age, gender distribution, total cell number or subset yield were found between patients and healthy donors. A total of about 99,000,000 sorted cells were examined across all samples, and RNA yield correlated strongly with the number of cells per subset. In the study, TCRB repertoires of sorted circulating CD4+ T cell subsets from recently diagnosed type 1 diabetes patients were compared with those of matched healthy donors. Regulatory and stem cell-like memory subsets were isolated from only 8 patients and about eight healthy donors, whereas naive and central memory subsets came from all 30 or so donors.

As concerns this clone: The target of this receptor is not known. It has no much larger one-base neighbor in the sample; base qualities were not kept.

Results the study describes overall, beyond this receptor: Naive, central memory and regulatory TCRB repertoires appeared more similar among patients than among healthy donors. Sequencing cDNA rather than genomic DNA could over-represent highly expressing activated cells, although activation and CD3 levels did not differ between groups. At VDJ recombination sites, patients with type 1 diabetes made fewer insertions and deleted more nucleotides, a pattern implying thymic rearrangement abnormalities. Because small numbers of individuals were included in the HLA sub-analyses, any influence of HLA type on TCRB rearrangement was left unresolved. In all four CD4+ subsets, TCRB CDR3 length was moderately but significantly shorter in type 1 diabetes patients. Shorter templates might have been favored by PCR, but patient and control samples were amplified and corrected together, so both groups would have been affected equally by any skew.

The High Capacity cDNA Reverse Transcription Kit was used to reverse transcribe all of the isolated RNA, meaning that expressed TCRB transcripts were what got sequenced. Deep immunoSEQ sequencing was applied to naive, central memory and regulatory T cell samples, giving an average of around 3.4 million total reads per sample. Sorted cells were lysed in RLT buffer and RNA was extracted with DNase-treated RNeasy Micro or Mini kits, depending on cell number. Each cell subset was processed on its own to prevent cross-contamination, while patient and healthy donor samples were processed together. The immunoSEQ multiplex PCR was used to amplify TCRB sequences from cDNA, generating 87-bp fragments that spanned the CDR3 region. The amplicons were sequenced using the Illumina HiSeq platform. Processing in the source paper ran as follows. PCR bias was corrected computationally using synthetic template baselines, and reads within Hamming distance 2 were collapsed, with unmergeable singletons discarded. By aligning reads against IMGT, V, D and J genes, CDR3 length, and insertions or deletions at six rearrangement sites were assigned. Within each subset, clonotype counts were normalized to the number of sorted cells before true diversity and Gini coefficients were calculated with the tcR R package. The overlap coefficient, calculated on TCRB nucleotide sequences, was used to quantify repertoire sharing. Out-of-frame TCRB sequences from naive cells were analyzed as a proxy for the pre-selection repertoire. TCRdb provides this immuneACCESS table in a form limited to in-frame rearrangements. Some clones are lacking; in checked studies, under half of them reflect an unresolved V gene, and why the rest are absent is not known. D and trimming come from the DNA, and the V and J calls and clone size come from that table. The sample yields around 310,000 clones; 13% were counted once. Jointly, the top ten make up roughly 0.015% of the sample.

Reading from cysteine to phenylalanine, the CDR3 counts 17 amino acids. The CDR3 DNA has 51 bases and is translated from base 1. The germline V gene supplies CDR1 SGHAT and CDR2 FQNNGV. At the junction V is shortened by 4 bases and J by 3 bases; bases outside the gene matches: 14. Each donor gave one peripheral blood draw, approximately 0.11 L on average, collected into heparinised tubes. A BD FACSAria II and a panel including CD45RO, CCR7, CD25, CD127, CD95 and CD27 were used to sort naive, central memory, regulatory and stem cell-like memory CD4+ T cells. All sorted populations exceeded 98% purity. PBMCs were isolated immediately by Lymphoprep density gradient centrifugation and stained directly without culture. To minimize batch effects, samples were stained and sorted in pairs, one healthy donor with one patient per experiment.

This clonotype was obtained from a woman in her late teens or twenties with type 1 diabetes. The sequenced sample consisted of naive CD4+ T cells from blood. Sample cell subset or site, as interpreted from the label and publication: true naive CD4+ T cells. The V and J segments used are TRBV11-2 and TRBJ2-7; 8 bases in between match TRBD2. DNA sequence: TGTGCCAGCAGCTCTCTAGCGGGTGTTGTCTTAGGCTACGAGCAGTACTTC. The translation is CASSSLAGVVLGYEQYF. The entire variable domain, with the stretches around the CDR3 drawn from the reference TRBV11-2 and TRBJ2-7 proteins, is EAGVAQSPRYKIIEKRQSVAFWCNPISGHATLYWYQQILGQGPKLLIQFQNNGVVDDSQLPKDRFSAERLKGVDSTLKIQPAKLEDSAVYLCASSSLAGVVLGYEQYFGPGTRLTVT.